The entry below gives a single T cell receptor (beta chain) sequence along with its context. Exposed volunteers were people who met a COVID-19 case within 2 weeks before study entry. The record originates from a study of blood T cell repertoires in COVID-19. At the level of the study: Nucleic acid was either cDNA or gDNA, and it came from T cells, B-cell-depleted T cells, or PBMCs.

Under the authors' procedure: Scientists estimated how many nucleated cells there were by amplifying reference gene primers. TCRdb's copy holds only in-frame clones and misses some; the assay was immunoSEQ multiplex PCR. D and trimming were read from the DNA, whereas the V and J calls and clone size are those reported in that table. Of under 450,000 clones detected, roughly nine tenths appear once; the ten largest clones hold roughly 0.9%. Germline CDR1 LNHDA, CDR2 SQIVND (reference sequence). This CDR3 spans 13 amino acids. Trimming left V 1 base short and J 6 bases short, with 9 bases between. This TCR derives from a woman between 40 and 55 years old who had been exposed to COVID-19. This chain joins TRBV19 and TRBJ1-1; possible D gene TRBD1, 5 bases. Sequencing was done on a sample of PBMCs or T cells enriched from blood (not recorded which). The CDR3 here is CASSIGGASEAFF. DNA of the CDR3: TGTGCCAGTAGTATAGGGGGCGCCTCTGAAGCTTTCTTT.